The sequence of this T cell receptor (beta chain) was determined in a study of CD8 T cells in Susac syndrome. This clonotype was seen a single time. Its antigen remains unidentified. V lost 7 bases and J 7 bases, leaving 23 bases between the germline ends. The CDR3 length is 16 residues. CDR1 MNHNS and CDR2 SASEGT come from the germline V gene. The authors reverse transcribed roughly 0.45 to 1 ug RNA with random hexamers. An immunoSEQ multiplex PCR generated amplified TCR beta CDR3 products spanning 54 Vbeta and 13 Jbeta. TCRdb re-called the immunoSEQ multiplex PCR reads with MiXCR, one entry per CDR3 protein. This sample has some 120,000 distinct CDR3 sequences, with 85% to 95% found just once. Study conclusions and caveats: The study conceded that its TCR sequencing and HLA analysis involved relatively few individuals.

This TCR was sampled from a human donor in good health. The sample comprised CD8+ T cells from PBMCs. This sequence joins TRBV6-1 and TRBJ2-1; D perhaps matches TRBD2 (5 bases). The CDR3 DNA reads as TGTGCCAGCAATCAACTACCTGCCGGGGAGAAAAATGAGCAGTTCTTC. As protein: CASNQLPAGEKNEQFF.